This TCR beta chain was identified in a study of cytomegalovirus exposure and HLA in healthy donors. Overall study findings and caveats: Because they were indistinguishable, some V segments, including TRBV6-2 and TRBV6-3, were excluded. Among TCR sequences, most were rare, though some public TCRs appeared in many donors. Later analysis demonstrated an association between a missense DCLRE1C variant and TCR beta V- and J-gene trimming. Most of the TCR beta V segments (in an earlier analysis) were productive either about 87% or about 30% of the time.

Comment on this clone: Its antigen is unknown.

This PCR relied on a set of 60 Vbeta primers and 13 Jbeta primers. Produced via immunoSEQ multiplex PCR; TCRdb's table is partial and in-frame only. The sample includes fewer than 250,000 clones, around 80% of them seen just once. The CDR3 is made up of 15 amino acids. CDR1 is SGHDT, CDR2 YYEEEE, per germline. V lost 4 bases and J 1 base, leaving 14 bases between the germline ends. The clonotype was recovered from a woman between 40 and 50 years old in good health and CMV-seronegative. Sequencing input: PBMCs. The gene calls are TRBV5-6 and TRBJ1-1; maybe TRBD1 (5 bases). The CDR3 DNA sequence: TGTGCCAGCAGCCCCAACTTAGGACAGAACACTGAAGCTTTCTTT. Its protein is CASSPNLGQNTEAFF.